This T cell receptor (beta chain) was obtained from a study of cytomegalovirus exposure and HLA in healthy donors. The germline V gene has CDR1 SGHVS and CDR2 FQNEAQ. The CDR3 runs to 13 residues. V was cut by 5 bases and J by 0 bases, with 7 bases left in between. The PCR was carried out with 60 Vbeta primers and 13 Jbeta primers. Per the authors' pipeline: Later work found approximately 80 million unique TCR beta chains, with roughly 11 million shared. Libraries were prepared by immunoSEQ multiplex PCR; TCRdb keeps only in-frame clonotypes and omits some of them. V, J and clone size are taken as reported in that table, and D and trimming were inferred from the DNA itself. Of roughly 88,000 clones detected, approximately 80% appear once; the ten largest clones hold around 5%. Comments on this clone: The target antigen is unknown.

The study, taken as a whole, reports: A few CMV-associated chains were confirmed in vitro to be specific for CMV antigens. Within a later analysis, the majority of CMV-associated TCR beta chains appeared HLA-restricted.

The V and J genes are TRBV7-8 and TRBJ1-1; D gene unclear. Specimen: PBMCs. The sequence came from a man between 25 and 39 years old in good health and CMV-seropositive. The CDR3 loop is CASSLSVNTEAFF. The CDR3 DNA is TGTGCCAGCAGCCTATCGGTGAACACTGAAGCTTTCTTT.